Listed below are T cell receptor beta chains from one sample, sequenced in a study of T cells in Graves' hyperthyroidism and ophthalmopathy. TCRdb redid the calling of the multiplex PCR reads with MiXCR, one entry per CDR3 protein. The sample lists about 560,000 distinct CDR3 sequences, 16% occurring once. The sequencing sample was made of blood. These receptors all stem from a woman aged 18-29 years with Graves' hyperthyroidism. CDR3s leave out the opening cysteine and the closing phenylalanine or tryptophan. The order of the fields is CDR3 protein, J gene, D gene, V gene, CDR3 length. D genes are given only for firm matches.

ASSEGQGGAF	TRBJ1-1	TRBD1	TRBV2	10
ASSQGDRGYGYT	TRBJ1-2	TRBD1	TRBV4-3	12
ASSPPIGSGADTQY	TRBJ2-3	NA	TRBV9	14
ASSGGTGGGYEQY	TRBJ2-7	TRBD1	TRBV7-6	13
ASSEERGLITDTQY	TRBJ2-3	TRBD1	TRBV25-1	14
ASSYRGFGNTVY	TRBJ1-3	TRBD1	TRBV19	12
ASSAGLSYEQY	TRBJ2-7	NA	TRBV2	11
ASSDRITDTQY	TRBJ2-3	NA	TRBV10-1	11
ASSLGYSTQPQH	TRBJ1-5	NA	TRBV5-6	12
ASTYRDQGETQY	TRBJ2-5	NA	TRBV6-1	12
ATSRDRIYNEQF	TRBJ2-1	NA	TRBV15	12
ASSLSTSGRDEQF	TRBJ2-1	TRBD2	TRBV5-1	13
ASSLQGAQSYGYT	TRBJ1-2	TRBD1	TRBV12-3/TRBV12-4	13
ASGYRGPYEQY	TRBJ2-7	NA	TRBV5-1	11
ASSRQTGTANSPLH	TRBJ1-6	TRBD1	TRBV4-1	14
ASSDLSPGTGPNTGELF	TRBJ2-2	TRBD1	TRBV2	17
ASSSASVEQF	TRBJ2-1	NA	TRBV19	10
ASRILQAGEQF	TRBJ2-1	NA	TRBV5-6	11
ASIVSREAF	TRBJ1-1	NA	TRBV6-1	9
ASSRSGTSGTYNEQF	TRBJ2-1	TRBD2	TRBV3-1	15
ASSAGPWGKGARNTEAF	TRBJ1-1	TRBD1	TRBV6-1	17
ASSLSGATTEAF	TRBJ1-1	NA	TRBV28	12
SAMPAPSYNEQF	TRBJ2-1	NA	TRBV20-1	12
ASSEGQEYSPLH	TRBJ1-6	TRBD1	TRBV9	12
ASTRSFNRVNNSPLH	TRBJ1-6	NA	TRBV19	15
ASSYLGQNTGELF	TRBJ2-2	NA	TRBV6-2/TRBV6-3	13
AISEEINTEAF	TRBJ1-1	NA	TRBV10-3	11
ATRYSGRRSSYNEQF	TRBJ2-1	TRBD2	TRBV24-1	15
ASSLGIGSAYEQY	TRBJ2-7	NA	TRBV7-2	13
SANPGASYNEQF	TRBJ2-1	NA	TRBV20-1	12
SARSRSGEGRWDYGYT	TRBJ1-2	NA	TRBV20-1	16
ASSLRGSANEQF	TRBJ2-1	NA	TRBV5-1	12
ASSRGRNTGELF	TRBJ2-2	NA	TRBV11-3	12
ASTKGVDEKLF	TRBJ1-4	NA	TRBV7-2	11
ASSSQWGGTKIYNEQF	TRBJ2-1	TRBD2	TRBV28	16
ATSSTSGGNTQY	TRBJ2-3	TRBD2	TRBV24-1	12
ASSPRDRVTDTQY	TRBJ2-3	TRBD1	TRBV12-3/TRBV12-4	13
ASQGGTFVSEQY	TRBJ2-7	TRBD2	TRBV7-2	12
ASTKGQGYSPLH	TRBJ1-6	TRBD1	TRBV6-1	12
ASSLGGWDGYT	TRBJ1-2	NA	TRBV5-4	11
SASGLQDNEQF	TRBJ2-1	NA	TRBV20-1	11
ASSIAEDSSYEQY	TRBJ2-7	NA	TRBV19	13
ASSLAAEGSYEQY	TRBJ2-7	NA	TRBV13	13
ASSPGQGATNEQY	TRBJ2-7	TRBD1	TRBV11-1	13
ATSSWGSTDTQY	TRBJ2-3	NA	TRBV15	12
ASTNEGLTYEQY	TRBJ2-7	NA	TRBV6-2/TRBV6-3	12
ASSLALGQGSYNEQF	TRBJ2-1	TRBD1	TRBV12-3/TRBV12-4	15
AGGGTSLYNEQF	TRBJ2-1	TRBD2	TRBV6-2/TRBV6-3	12
ASSRTALSNTEAF	TRBJ1-1	NA	TRBV3-1	13
ASSLGDLAKNIQY	TRBJ2-4	NA	TRBV5-1	13
ASYEELAGAEQY	TRBJ2-7	NA	TRBV6-1	12
SVERRDRRTDTQY	TRBJ2-3	TRBD1	TRBV29-1	13
ASSIGQVHGYT	TRBJ1-2	NA	TRBV19	11
ASSLGTGIETQY	TRBJ2-5	TRBD1	TRBV12-3/TRBV12-4	12
SVGLAGVGEQY	TRBJ2-7	TRBD2	TRBV29-1	11
ASSQLAGFADTQY	TRBJ2-3	TRBD2	TRBV7-9	13
ASSSEESSYEQY	TRBJ2-7	NA	TRBV2	12
ASSPWTGDVGGELF	TRBJ2-2	TRBD1	TRBV3-1	14
SVGATGADTIY	TRBJ1-3	TRBD1	TRBV29-1	11
ASSVVGERIASTDTQY	TRBJ2-3	NA	TRBV9	16